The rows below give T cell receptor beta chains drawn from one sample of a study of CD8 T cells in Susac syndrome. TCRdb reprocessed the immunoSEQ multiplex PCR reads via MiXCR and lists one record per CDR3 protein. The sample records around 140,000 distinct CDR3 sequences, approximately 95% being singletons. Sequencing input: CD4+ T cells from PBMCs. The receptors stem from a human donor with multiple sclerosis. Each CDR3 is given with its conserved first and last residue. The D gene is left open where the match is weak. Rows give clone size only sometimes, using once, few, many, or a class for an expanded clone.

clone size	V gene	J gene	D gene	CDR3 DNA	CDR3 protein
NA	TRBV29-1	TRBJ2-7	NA	TGCAGCGTTGAAGATCCTTACTGGCAGTACTTC	CSVEDPYWQYF
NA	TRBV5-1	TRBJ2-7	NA	TGCGCCAGCAGCTCACAGGGTCGCAGGGGTCCCCGCGAGCAGTACTTC	CASSSQGRRGPREQYF
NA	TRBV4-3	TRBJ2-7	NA	TGCGCCAGCAGCCAAGGGGCAGGGATCTACGAGCAGTACTTC	CASSQGAGIYEQYF
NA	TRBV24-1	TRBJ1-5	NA	TGTGCCACCAGTGATTGGGATAGCAATCAGCCCCAGCATTTT	CATSDWDSNQPQHF
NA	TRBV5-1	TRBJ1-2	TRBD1	TGCGCCAGCAGCTTGGGACAGGGGATTGACTACACCTTC	CASSLGQGIDYTF
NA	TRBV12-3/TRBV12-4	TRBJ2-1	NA	TGTGCCAGCAGTCTGGCTGGAGGGCAGTTCTTC	CASSLAGGQFF
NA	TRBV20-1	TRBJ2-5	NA	TGCAGTGCTAGGGGCCCCCCAGAGACCCAGTACTTC	CSARGPPETQYF
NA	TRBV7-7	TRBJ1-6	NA	TGTGCCAGCAGCCGTTCTCGGGATAATTCACCCCTCCACTTT	CASSRSRDNSPLHF
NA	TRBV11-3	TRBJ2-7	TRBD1	TGTGCCAGCAGTCGTATACAGGGGAGCGAGCAGTACTTC	CASSRIQGSEQYF
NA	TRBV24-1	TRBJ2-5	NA	TGTGCCACCAGTGACCTCAAGGGACCCAGGGGAGAGGAGACCCAGTACTTC	CATSDLKGPRGEETQYF
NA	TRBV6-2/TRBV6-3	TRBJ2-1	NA	TGTGCCAGCATGGCAGACTCCTACAATGAGCAGTTCTTC	CASMADSYNEQFF
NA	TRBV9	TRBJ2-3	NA	TGTGCCAGCAGCCCTAGACAGAGTACTAGCACAGATACGCAGTATTTT	CASSPRQSTSTDTQYF
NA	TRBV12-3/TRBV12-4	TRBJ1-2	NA	TGTGCCAGCAGCCCGACAGTTTATGGCTACACCTTC	CASSPTVYGYTF
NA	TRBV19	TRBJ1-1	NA	TGTGCCAGTAGTAAATTCAACAGGCCTGAAGCTTTCTTT	CASSKFNRPEAFF
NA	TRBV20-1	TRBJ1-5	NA	TGCAGTGCTGTTATCGACGTGGCCGGGACCCCCCAGCATTTT	CSAVIDVAGTPQHF
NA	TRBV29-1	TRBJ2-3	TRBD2	TGCAGCGTTGAATTGGGCGGGAGGTCAACAGATACGCAGTATTTT	CSVELGGRSTDTQYF
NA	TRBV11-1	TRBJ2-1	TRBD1	TGTGCCAGCAGCTTAGCTACCGGGACAGCATCCTACAATGAGCAGTTCTTC	CASSLATGTASYNEQFF
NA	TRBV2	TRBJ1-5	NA	TGTGCCAGCAGTCAGGATAGCAATCAGCCCCAGCATTTT	CASSQDSNQPQHF
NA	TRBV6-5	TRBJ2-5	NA	TGTGCCAGCAAAGGGGAGACCCAGTACTTC	CASKGETQYF
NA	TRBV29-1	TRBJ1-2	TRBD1	TGCAGCGCGGTACTGACAGGGGTAGTTGGCTACACCTTC	CSAVLTGVVGYTF
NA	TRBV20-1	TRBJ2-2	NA	TGCAGTGCTAGACCTGGAGGCCCGAACACCGGGGAGCTGTTTTTT	CSARPGGPNTGELFF
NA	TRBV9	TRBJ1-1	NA	TGTGCCAGCAGCGTAGATCAGGGAGAAGCTTTCTTT	CASSVDQGEAFF
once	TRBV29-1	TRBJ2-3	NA	TGCAGCGTGTCCTGGGGAGCGAACACAGATACGCAGTATTTT	CSVSWGANTDTQYF
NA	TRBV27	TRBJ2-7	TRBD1	TGTGCCGCCCACCCAGGGGGCTACTACGAGCAGTACTTC	CAAHPGGYYEQYF
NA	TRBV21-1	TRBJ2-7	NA	TGTGCCAGCAGCAAAAAAAACGAGCAGTACTTC	CASSKKNEQYF
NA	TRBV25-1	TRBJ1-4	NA	TGTGCCAGCAGTGCCCGGGCCGCTAATGAAAAACTGTTTTTT	CASSARAANEKLFF
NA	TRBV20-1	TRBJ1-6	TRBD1	TGCAGTGCCAAGGACAGGGATAGGCCTAATTCACCCCTCCACTTT	CSAKDRDRPNSPLHF
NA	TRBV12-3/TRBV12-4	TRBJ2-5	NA	TGTGCCAGCTCTTACAGGGCCCAAGAGACCCAGTACTTC	CASSYRAQETQYF
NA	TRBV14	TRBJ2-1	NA	TGTGCCAGCAGCGGGGGGGCCCAATTGAATGAGCAGTTCTTC	CASSGGAQLNEQFF
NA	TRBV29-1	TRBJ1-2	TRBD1	TGCAGCGTTGCCCCACAGGGGAGCTATGGCTACACCTTC	CSVAPQGSYGYTF
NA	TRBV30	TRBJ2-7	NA	TGTGCCTGGAGTCTCTCGGTCCGCTACGAGCAGTACTTC	CAWSLSVRYEQYF
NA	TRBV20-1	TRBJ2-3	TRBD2	TGCAGTGCTAGAGCGGGAGGATTCAGCACAGATACGCAGTATTTT	CSARAGGFSTDTQYF
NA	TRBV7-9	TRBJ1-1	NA	TGTGCCAGCAGCTTACAACCGACGACAGGCTCTGAAGCTTTCTTT	CASSLQPTTGSEAFF
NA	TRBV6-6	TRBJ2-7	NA	TGTGCCACCCGTCGGGGGATTTCCTACGAGCAGTACTTC	CATRRGISYEQYF
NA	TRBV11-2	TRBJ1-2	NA	TGTGCCAGCAGTTCTATCAGGGTTGGTGGCTACACCTTC	CASSSIRVGGYTF
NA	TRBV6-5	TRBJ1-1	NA	TGTGCCAGCAGTGACAGGAACACTGAAGCTTTCTTT	CASSDRNTEAFF
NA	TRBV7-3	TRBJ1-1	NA	TGTGCCAGCAGCATACAGGGCCGGAACACTGAAGCTTTCTTT	CASSIQGRNTEAFF